One and the same sample provided the 12 T cell receptor beta chains below, sequenced in a study of T cell repertoires in cytomegalovirus infection. The antigens of these receptors remain unknown. In TCRdb, the reads were re-called with MiXCR into one record per CDR3 protein. The repertoire includes about 85,000 distinct CDR3 sequences, 45% to 55% of them detected once, and roughly 93% sits in the top ten. Sequencing was performed on CD8+ T cells from cultured PBMCs, taken from culture after CMV antigen stimulation. These receptors all come from a human donor in good health (CMV status not recorded). Some clones in this sample may be carry-over from other donors' samples.

The J gene is TRBJ2-5, the V gene TRBV13; 8 bases align to TRBD2. The length of the CDR3 is 15 residues. Trimming took 5 bases from V and 4 from J; bases not matched to a gene: 9. The germline V gene has CDR1 PRHDT and CDR2 FYEKMQ (reference sequence). The CDR3, as DNA: TGTGCCAGCAGCCAGAACGGGAGGGCAGGAGAGACCCAGTACTTC. Translating it yields CASSQNGRAGETQYF.

The chain has TRBV12-3 or TRBV12-4 and TRBJ2-1, with TRBD2 identical over 10 bases. J was trimmed by 9 bases and V by 6 bases; bases with no gene match: 11. The CDR3 is made up of 15 amino acids. CDR3 nucleotides: TGTGCCAGCAGCCCGAGCGGGGGGGCCCTTGGTGAGCAGTTCTTC. It yields the protein CASSPSGGALGEQFF.

This clonotype was counted between two and nine times. The chain employs TRBV7-8 and TRBJ2-1, with TRBD2 matching 13 bases. Germline CDR1 and CDR2: SGHVS and FQNEAQ. With V trimmed by 3 bases and J by 8 bases, 10 bases remained unmatched. This CDR3 region has 17 residues. Written as DNA, the CDR3 is TGTGCCAGCAGCTTGGGACTAGCGGGGCAACCCATGTATGAGCAGTTCTTC. It specifies CASSLGLAGQPMYEQFF.

V gene TRBV15 combines with J gene TRBJ2-3, with 7 bases matching TRBD2. Germline values: CDR1 LNHNV, CDR2 YYDKDF (reference sequence). With 4 bases clipped from V and 3 bases from J, the junction kept 4 bases outside the gene matches. This CDR3 contains 14 residues. The CDR3 here is CATSTRTRTDTQYF. The DNA of the CDR3 is TGTGCCACCAGCACTAGGACTAGAACAGATACGCAGTATTTT.

This clonotype was observed a handful of times. The chain carries TRBV19 and TRBJ2-1; the match to TRBD2 covers 13 bases. Per germline, CDR1 LNHDA and CDR2 SQIVND (reference sequence). The CDR3 covers 16 residues. V dropped 3 bases and J dropped 5; count of bases not matched to a gene: 4. The DNA of the CDR3 is TGTGCCAGTAGTATGGGACTAGCGGGGTCCCACAATGAGCAGTTCTTC. The encoded protein is CASSMGLAGSHNEQFF.

The rearrangement links TRBV7-6 to TRBJ1-1; TRBD1 matches 10 bases. The CDR3 has 14 residues. The V segment lost 1 base and the J segment 8 bases; nucleotides outside the gene matches: 4. Germline lookup yields CDR1 SGHVS and CDR2 FNYEAQ. Here the CDR3 reads CASSLGGTGEEAFF. The CDR3 DNA sequence: TGTGCCAGCAGCTTAGGGGGGACAGGGGAAGAAGCTTTCTTT.

This chain links TRBV6-6 with TRBJ1-4; D might be TRBD1 (5 bases). Per germline, CDR1 MNHNY and CDR2 SVGAGI (reference sequence). There are 15 residues in the CDR3. Trimming shortened V by 0 bases and J by 2 bases, and 7 bases separated the two germline ends. Here the CDR3 reads CASSYSGTTNEKLFF. CDR3 nucleotide sequence: TGTGCCAGCAGTTACTCAGGGACGACTAATGAAAAACTGTTTTTT.

The chain carries TRBV6-8 and TRBJ1-1; D is perhaps TRBD1 (5 bases). This CDR3 is 14 amino acids long. Trimming removed 2 bases at V and 1 base at J, with 8 bases between. Germline CDR1 is MNHGY and CDR2 is SAAAGT. The CDR3 DNA reads TGTGCCAGCAGTTACAGGCAGGGGAACACTGAAGCTTTCTTT. It is translated as CASSYRQGNTEAFF.

The chain has TRBV19 and TRBJ1-1; D is uncertain. The CDR3 has 10 amino acids. Trimming stripped 8 bases from V and 3 bases from J, with 4 bases between. The V gene's germline CDR1 is LNHDA and CDR2 SQIVND (reference sequence). For the CDR3, the DNA is TGTGCCAGTCGGGACACTGAAGCTTTCTTT. Its translation is CASRDTEAFF.

The J gene is TRBJ2-2, the V gene TRBV20-1, with D hard to call. V lost 2 bases, J lost 7 bases, and 5 bases lay in between. CDR1 and CDR2 (germline): DFQATT, SNEGSKA (reference sequence). The CDR3 extends over 11 amino acids. The CDR3: CSARRSGELFF. DNA of the CDR3: TGCAGTGCTAGAAGGAGCGGGGAGCTGTTTTTT.

This chain connects TRBV7-2 to TRBJ2-7; D might be TRBD1 (6 bases). The germline CDR1 and CDR2 sequences are SGHTA and FQGNSA. The CDR3 extends over 15 amino acids. Trimming removed 1 base at V and 1 base at J, with 11 bases between. This chain's CDR3 is CASSLDSGTSYEQYF. CDR3 DNA sequence: TGTGCCAGCAGCTTAGACTCGGGGACATCCTACGAGCAGTACTTC.

The V call is TRBV5-4, the J call TRBJ1-2, with TRBD1 identical over 8 bases. V lost 4 bases to trimming and J lost 8 bases; unmatched junction nucleotides: 7. The CDR3 sequence is 13 residues long. The germline CDR1 and CDR2 sequences are SGHNT and YYREEE (reference sequence). The CDR3 region has the DNA TGTGCCAGCAGCGCGGACAGGGAAGGAGGCTACACCTTC. Its protein product is CASSADREGGYTF.